These 26 T cell receptor beta chains came from one sample sequenced in a study of type 1 regulatory T cells. No antigen has been assigned to these receptors. TCRdb recomputed calls from the reads with MiXCR, one row per CDR3 protein. The sample yields 20,000 or so distinct CDR3 sequences, around 43% seen once. The sequenced sample consisted of cultured T cells, either the whole culture or a sorted T cell fraction (not recorded which). Receptors originate from a human donor in good health.

This sequence joins TRBV7-2 and TRBJ1-6; 7 positions match TRBD1. The CDR3 is 13 amino acids. CDR1 SGHTA and CDR2 FQGNSA come from the germline V gene. V shed 3 bases, J shed 14 bases, and the junction held 7 bases outside the gene matches. CDR3 protein: CASSLDRSQALHF. The DNA for the CDR3 is TGTGCCAGCAGCTTGGACAGGTCTCAGGCCCTCCACTTT.

In DNA form, the CDR3 reads TGTGCCAGCAGTTACTCGAGCAGGACACAGTATGGCTACACCTTC. It encodes CASSYSSRTQYGYTF. This rearrangement joins TRBV6-6 to TRBJ1-2; D may be TRBD1 (5 bases). The V and J ends lost 0 bases and 5 bases respectively, with 13 bases between them. Per germline, CDR1 MNHNY and CDR2 SVGAGI (reference sequence). This CDR3 spans 15 amino acids.

This clonotype is labeled as medium-sized. The V and J genes are TRBV6-6 and TRBJ1-4; TRBD1 agrees at 7 bases. This CDR3 is 13 amino acids long. Per germline, CDR1 MNHNY and CDR2 SVGAGI (reference sequence). The ends lost 9 bases at V and 6 bases at J; junction bases unmatched: 7. CDR3 bases: TGTGCCAGTAACAGGGGATCTGATGAAAAACTGTTTTTT. Its protein product is CASNRGSDEKLFF.

This clonotype has just a few counts. The chain has TRBV5-1 and TRBJ2-3, with 7 bases lining up with TRBD2. CDR3 length: 14 amino acids. In germline, CDR1 is SGHRS, CDR2 YFSETQ. With 0 bases clipped from V and 4 bases from J, the junction kept 2 bases outside the gene matches. The DNA for the CDR3 is TGCGCCAGCAGCTTGGGACTAGCTTCAGATACGCAGTATTTT. Its translation: CASSLGLASDTQYF. The variable domain in full, completed from reference TRBV5-1 and TRBJ2-3, reads KAGVTQTPRYLIKTRGQQVTLSCSPISGHRSVSWYQQTPGQGLQFLFEYFSETQRNKGNFPGRFSGRQFSNSRSEMNVSTLELGDSALYLCASSLGLASDTQYFGPGTRLTVL.

This chain links TRBV7-6 with TRBJ1-5; tentative D call: TRBD1 (5 bases). CDR3 size: 13 residues. The germline V gene encodes CDR1 SGHVS and CDR2 FNYEAQ. With 1 base removed from V and 4 bases from J, the gap between germline ends came to 5 bases. Here the CDR3 reads CASSLDRNQPQHF. CDR3 sequence (DNA): TGTGCCAGCAGCTTAGACAGGAATCAGCCCCAGCATTTT.

The V and J genes are TRBV11-2 and TRBJ2-5; possible D gene TRBD2, 6 bases. V was cut by 5 bases and J by 7 bases, with 14 bases left in between. This CDR3 is built from 13 residues. Looked up from germline, CDR1 is SGHAT and CDR2 is FQNNGV. The CDR3 here is CASSLALGGTQYF. In DNA, the CDR3 is TGTGCCAGCAGCCTAGCTTTGGGGGGGACCCAGTACTTC.

The J gene is TRBJ1-3, the V gene TRBV12-5, with D uncertain. This CDR3 region has 16 residues. Germline V gives CDR1 LGHNT, CDR2 FRNRAP. The ends were cut back, 5 bases at V and 4 bases at J, with 18 bases in the middle. In nucleotides, the CDR3 is TGTGCTAGTGGTCTAGAGTCGGGCCTAACAGGAAACACCATATATTTT. It yields the protein CASGLESGLTGNTIYF.

This clonotype was recorded at least ten times. The V and J genes are TRBV5-1 and TRBJ2-2, with 7 bases identical to TRBD1. After removal of 2 bases from V and 6 bases from J, the junction contained 7 bases not matched to a gene. Germline V gene sequence: CDR1 SGHRS, CDR2 YFSETQ. CDR3 length equals 15 residues. Here the CDR3 DNA reads TGCGCCAGCAGCTTAACCTCGACAGGGTCCGGGGAGCTGTTTTTT. It specifies CASSLTSTGSGELFF.

The chain recombines TRBV5-1 with TRBJ1-6; D is unresolved. The V end lost 2 bases, the J end lost 4 bases, and 4 bases lay between the germline ends. The CDR3 consists of 13 residues. Germline V gives CDR1 SGHRS, CDR2 YFSETQ. The CDR3 DNA reads TGCGCCAGCAGCTTCAATTATAATTCACCCCTCCACTTT. Protein sequence: CASSFNYNSPLHF.

The V call is TRBV12-3 or TRBV12-4, the J call TRBJ1-1, with no clear D. Trimming shortened V by 0 bases and J by 9 bases, and 14 bases separated the two germline ends. The CDR3 runs 14 residues. CDR3 sequence: CASSLAGGLPKAFF. The CDR3 DNA is TGTGCCAGCAGTTTAGCGGGTGGGTTACCTAAAGCTTTCTTT.

J is TRBJ1-6 and V is TRBV12-3 or TRBV12-4, with D possibly matching TRBD1 (6 bases). The CDR3 runs to 13 residues. V was shortened by 4 bases and J by 10 bases, with 11 bases between the two germline ends. In DNA form, the CDR3 reads TGTGCCAGCAGTTCCCAGGGGCGCTCACCCCTCCACTTT. This encodes CASSSQGRSPLHF.

This clonotype was counted between two and nine times. V gene TRBV30 combines with J gene TRBJ2-2, with D perhaps matching TRBD2 (5 bases). Between the trimmed V and J ends, which lost 8 bases and 5 bases, there was a span of 12 bases. The CDR3 is 12 amino acids. The germline gives CDR1 GTSNPN, CDR2 SVGIG (reference sequence). For the CDR3, the DNA is TGTGCCCGGGATCAAGGGACCGGGGAGCTGTTTTTT. Amino acid sequence: CARDQGTGELFF. The full variable domain, in which reference TRBV30 and TRBJ2-2 provide the parts outside the CDR3, is SQTIHQWPATLVQPVGSPLSLECTVEGTSNPNLYWYRQAAGRGLQLLFYSVGIGQISSEVPQNLSASRPQDRQFILSSKKLLLSDSGFYLCARDQGTGELFFGEGSRLTVL.

Details on this clonotype: A read error may account for a junction end that differs from germline. J is TRBJ2-4 and V is TRBV6-2 or TRBV6-3, with D possibly TRBD2 on 7 matching bases. This CDR3 region has 13 residues. Germline-derived CDR1 and CDR2 are MNHEY and SVGEGT. The CDR3 region has the DNA TGTGCCAGCAGTTCTCGGGGGAGGGACATTCAGTGCTTC. Its translation: CASSSRGRDIQCF.

This clonotype was detected a few times. The chain joins TRBV6-6 to TRBJ1-2; D is unclear. Per the germline V gene, CDR1 is MNHNY and CDR2 is SVGAGI (reference sequence). V was trimmed by 4 bases and J by 3 bases, leaving 6 bases between them. This CDR3 has 12 amino acids. The CDR3 sequence: CASSSTYYGYTF. The CDR3 bases are TGTGCCAGCAGTTCTACGTACTATGGCTACACCTTC.

This chain links TRBV10-3 with TRBJ2-5; perhaps TRBD2 as D (6 bases). The V end lost 5 bases, the J end lost 3 bases, and 19 bases lay between the germline ends. The V gene's germline CDR1 is ENHRY and CDR2 SYGVKD. The CDR3 has 16 residues. The CDR3 bases are TGTGCCATCAGTCCCCGCGGAGGGGCTACCGAAGAGACCCAGTACTTC. This gives the protein CAISPRGGATEETQYF.

The genes are TRBV3-1 and TRBJ1-3; no definite D call. V dropped 0 bases and J dropped 0 bases, with 6 bases sitting between them. In germline, CDR1 is LGHDT, CDR2 YNNKEL (reference sequence). The length of the CDR3 is 15 residues. This chain's CDR3 is CASSQDAISGNTIYF. In DNA form, the CDR3 reads TGTGCCAGCAGCCAAGACGCGATCTCTGGAAACACCATATATTTT.

This clonotype has a handful of counts. This CDR3 is CASSFADTQYF. CDR3 nucleotide sequence: TGTGCCAGCAGCTTTGCAGATACGCAGTATTTT. V is TRBV5-6 and J is TRBJ2-3; D is uncertain. Germline loops: CDR1 SGHDT, CDR2 YYEEEE. This CDR3 comprises 11 residues. The V end was cut by 2 bases, the J end by 4 bases, with 2 bases between.

This clonotype was counted between two and nine times. The chain is built from TRBV7-2 and TRBJ2-1; 9 bases align to TRBD2. Germline values: CDR1 SGHTA, CDR2 FQGNSA. J gave up 1 base and V 1 base, and 2 bases lay outside the gene matches. CDR3 length: 16 residues. Written as DNA, the CDR3 is TGTGCCAGCAGCTTAGAAGCGGGGGGTTCCTACAATGAGCAGTTCTTC. It codes for CASSLEAGGSYNEQFF.

V gene TRBV24-1 combines with J gene TRBJ2-2, with D perhaps matching TRBD2 (6 bases). Germline CDR1 is KGHDR and CDR2 is SFDVKD. This CDR3 is 14 amino acids long. Deletions cut 5 bases from V and 3 bases from J, with 9 bases between. CDR3 amino acids: CATSAWGDTGELFF. The CDR3 DNA follows: TGTGCCACCAGTGCGTGGGGGGACACCGGGGAGCTGTTTTTT.

The gene calls are TRBV6-6 and TRBJ2-7; D could derive from TRBD1 or TRBD2 (5 bases each). CDR1 and CDR2 (germline): MNHNY, SVGAGI (reference sequence). Trimming took off 6 bases at V and 0 bases at J, with 15 bases between the two ends. The CDR3 length is 15 residues. CDR3 nucleotides: TGTGCCAGCAGCAGGACTCTCGGGGCCTCCTACGAGCAGTACTTC. Amino acid sequence: CASSRTLGASYEQYF.

The rearrangement links TRBV7-8 to TRBJ2-7, with 7 bases matching TRBD1. CDR1 is SGHVS and CDR2 is FQNEAQ in the germline V gene. V lost 4 bases to trimming and J lost 3 bases; unmatched junction nucleotides: 9. The length of the CDR3 is 15 residues. The CDR3 region is CASSSVRDRLYEQYF. CDR3 coding DNA: TGTGCCAGCAGCTCAGTCCGGGACAGACTCTACGAGCAGTACTTC.

In its sample, this clonotype was seen many times. The gene calls are TRBV5-1 and TRBJ1-3; 8 bases are a match to TRBD1. Germline loops: CDR1 SGHRS, CDR2 YFSETQ. Trimming removed 1 base from V and 3 bases from J; junction bases left unmatched: 3. CDR3 length: 15 amino acids. The CDR3 here is CASSLQGALGNTIYF. CDR3 coding DNA: TGCGCCAGCAGCTTGCAGGGGGCGCTTGGAAACACCATATATTTT.

The chain joins TRBV2 to TRBJ1-6; D perhaps matches TRBD1 (6 bases). Germline V gene data show CDR1 as SNHLY and CDR2 as FYNNEI. Trimming pared 0 bases from V and 8 bases from J, leaving 17 bases between. The CDR3 runs to 17 residues. The CDR3 DNA is TGTGCCAGCAGTGAAGCGAGAGGGGGGGGGTTGTATTCACCCCTCCACTTT. Translating gives CASSEARGGGLYSPLHF.

This clonotype has more than one count but fewer than ten. For the CDR3, the DNA is TGTGCCAGCAGTTGGACAGCCATCAATCAGCCCCAGCATTTT. Residues: CASSWTAINQPQHF. The V gene is TRBV6-2 or TRBV6-3, the J gene TRBJ1-5; the D gene is possibly TRBD1 (6 bases). The germline CDR1 and CDR2 sequences are MNHEY and SVGEGT. Trimming stripped 4 bases from V and 3 bases from J, with 10 bases between. CDR3 length: 14 amino acids.

This clonotype was seen only a few times. The rearrangement joins TRBV7-3 to TRBJ2-1; D gene uncertain. CDR1 is SGHTA and CDR2 is FQGTGA in the germline V gene. Trimming shortened V by 4 bases and J by 5 bases, and 18 bases separated the two germline ends. This CDR3 is 16 amino acids long. CDR3 loop: CASSSRPLNHDNEQFF. DNA of the CDR3: TGTGCCAGCAGCTCCAGGCCTCTTAACCATGACAATGAGCAGTTCTTC.

As concerns this clonotype: One junction end does not reproduce the germline sequence, and a read error may be involved. This chain links TRBV6-2 or TRBV6-3 with TRBJ1-2, with a possible D match to TRBD1 (6 bases). Germline V gene sequence: CDR1 MNHEY, CDR2 SVGEGT. The CDR3 consists of 13 residues. This chain's CDR3 is CASSYNRDYDYTF. CDR3 DNA: TGTGCCAGCAGTTACAACAGGGATTATGACTACACCTTC.